This T cell receptor beta chain was sequenced in a study of T cell responses to AZD1222 COVID-19 vaccine. Details on this clone: Its target is unknown.

Study-level results: Donors, mostly white British, included more females; clonal diversity was possibly underestimated.

Some clones are missing from TCRdb's copy, which holds only in-frame ones; the method was immunoSEQ multiplex PCR. The sample lists approximately 300,000 clones, about 94% seen once, with roughly 0.51% in the top ten. This TCR was sampled from an adult who received the AZD1222 COVID-19 vaccine. Sequences were derived from peripheral blood, sampled 28 days after the second AZD1222 dose.

CDR3: CASSKRQDGYTF. In DNA, the CDR3 is TGTGCCAGCAGCAAACGACAGGATGGCTACACCTTC. The chain has TRBV21-1 and TRBJ1-2; the table gives TRBD1 as D, unverified against the DNA. TRBV21-1 is noted as a pseudogene. The CDR3 covers 12 residues.